The T cell receptor (beta chain) under discussion was sequenced for a study of T cells in Graves' hyperthyroidism and ophthalmopathy. The V end lost 7 bases, the J end lost 4 bases, and 22 bases lay between the germline ends. The CDR3 consists of 17 residues. Germline values: CDR1 MGHDK, CDR2 SYGVNS. The TCR beta CDR3 regions underwent amplification using RNA transcripts as the source. The HTBI primer set served for first-round RT-PCR of the TCR CDR3. TCRdb itself ran the multiplex PCR reads through MiXCR, one entry per CDR3 protein. The sample lists 750,000 to 900,000 distinct CDR3 sequences; about 38% were seen once. This clonotype occurred many times.

The sequenced sample consisted of blood. This TCR was recovered from a man aged 18 to 30 with Graves' hyperthyroidism. The rearrangement uses TRBV25-1 and TRBJ2-2; maybe TRBD1 (7 bases). DNA of the CDR3: TGTGCCAGCACCCAGGGGGACTCCGTGAGGGGCACCGGGGAGCTGTTTTTT. Translation gives CASTQGDSVRGTGELFF.